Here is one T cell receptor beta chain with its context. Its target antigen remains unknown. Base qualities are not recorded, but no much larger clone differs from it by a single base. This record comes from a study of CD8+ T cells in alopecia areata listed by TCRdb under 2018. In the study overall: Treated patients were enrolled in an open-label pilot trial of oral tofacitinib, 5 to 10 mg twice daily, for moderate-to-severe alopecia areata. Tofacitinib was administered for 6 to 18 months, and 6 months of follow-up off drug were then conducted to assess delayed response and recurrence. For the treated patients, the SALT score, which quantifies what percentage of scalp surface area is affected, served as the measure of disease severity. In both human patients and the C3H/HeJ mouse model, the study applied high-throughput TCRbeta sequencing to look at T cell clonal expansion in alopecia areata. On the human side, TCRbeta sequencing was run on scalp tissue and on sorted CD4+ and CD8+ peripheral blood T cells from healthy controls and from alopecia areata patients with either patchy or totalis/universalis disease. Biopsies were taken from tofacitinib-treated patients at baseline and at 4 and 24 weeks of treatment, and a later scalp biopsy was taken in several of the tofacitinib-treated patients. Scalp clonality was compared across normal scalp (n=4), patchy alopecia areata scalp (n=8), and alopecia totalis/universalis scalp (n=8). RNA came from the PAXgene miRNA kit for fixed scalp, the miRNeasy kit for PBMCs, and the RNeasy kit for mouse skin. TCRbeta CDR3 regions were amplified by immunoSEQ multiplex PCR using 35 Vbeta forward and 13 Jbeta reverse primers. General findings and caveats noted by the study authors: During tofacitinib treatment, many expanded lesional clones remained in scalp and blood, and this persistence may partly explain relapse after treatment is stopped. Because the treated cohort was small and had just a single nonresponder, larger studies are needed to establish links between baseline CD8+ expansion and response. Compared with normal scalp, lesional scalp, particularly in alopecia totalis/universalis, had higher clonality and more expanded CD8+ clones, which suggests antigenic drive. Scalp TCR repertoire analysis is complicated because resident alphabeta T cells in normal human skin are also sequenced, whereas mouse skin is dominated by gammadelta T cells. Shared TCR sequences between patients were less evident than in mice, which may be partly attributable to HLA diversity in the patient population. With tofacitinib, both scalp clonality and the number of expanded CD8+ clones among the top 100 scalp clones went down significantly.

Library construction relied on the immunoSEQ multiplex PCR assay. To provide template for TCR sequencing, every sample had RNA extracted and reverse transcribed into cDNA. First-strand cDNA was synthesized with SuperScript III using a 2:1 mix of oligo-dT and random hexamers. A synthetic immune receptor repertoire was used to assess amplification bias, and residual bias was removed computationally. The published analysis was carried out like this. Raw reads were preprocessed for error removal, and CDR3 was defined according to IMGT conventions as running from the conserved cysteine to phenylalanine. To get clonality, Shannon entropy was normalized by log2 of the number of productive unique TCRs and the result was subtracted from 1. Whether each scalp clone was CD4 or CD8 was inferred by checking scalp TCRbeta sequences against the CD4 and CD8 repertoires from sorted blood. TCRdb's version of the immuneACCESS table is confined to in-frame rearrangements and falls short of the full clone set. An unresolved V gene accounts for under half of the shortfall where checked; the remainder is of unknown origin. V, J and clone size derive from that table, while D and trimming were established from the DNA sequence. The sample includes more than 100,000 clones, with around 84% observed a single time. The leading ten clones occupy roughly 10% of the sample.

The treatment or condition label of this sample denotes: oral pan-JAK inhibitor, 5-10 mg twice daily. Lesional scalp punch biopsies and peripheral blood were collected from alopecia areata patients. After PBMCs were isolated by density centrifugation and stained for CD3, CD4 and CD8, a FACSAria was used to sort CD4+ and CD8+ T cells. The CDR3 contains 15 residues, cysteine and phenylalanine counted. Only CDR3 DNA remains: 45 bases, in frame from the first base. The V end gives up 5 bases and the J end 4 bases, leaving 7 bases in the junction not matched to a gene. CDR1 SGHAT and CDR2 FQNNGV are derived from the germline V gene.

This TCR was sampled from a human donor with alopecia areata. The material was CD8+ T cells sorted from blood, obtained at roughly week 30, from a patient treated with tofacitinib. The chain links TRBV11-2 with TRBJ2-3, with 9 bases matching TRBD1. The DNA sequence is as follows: TGTGCCAGCAGCCACGGGACAGGGACGTCAGATACGCAGTATTTT. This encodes CASSHGTGTSDTQYF.